The 16 T cell receptor beta chains below were found in one sample sequenced in a study of T cells in localized non-small cell lung cancer. Profiling relied on immunoSEQ multiplex PCR, and the TCRdb table lists in-frame clones only, not all of them. This sample has tens of thousands of clones, with over 70% found just once. The sequenced sample was PBMCs, obtained before any cancer treatment. The receptors derive from a man aged 40 to 70 with stage II squamous cell lung carcinoma.

This clone was picked up a small number of times. This rearrangement joins TRBV9 to TRBJ2-3; the match to TRBD2 covers 8 bases. The CDR3 runs 16 residues. The ends lost 1 base at V and 0 bases at J; junction bases unmatched: 4. The germline V gene has CDR1 SGDLS and CDR2 YYNGEE. Here the CDR3 DNA reads TGTGCCAGCAGCGTAAGCGGCGGGAGGAGCACAGATACGCAGTATTTT. Its protein is CASSVSGGRSTDTQYF.

This chain joins TRBV9 and TRBJ1-2; TRBD1 matches 7 bases. V was pared by 0 bases and J by 3 bases, with 5 bases of the junction left unmatched. Germline V gene sequence: CDR1 SGDLS, CDR2 YYNGEE. The CDR3 contains 15 residues. Here the CDR3 DNA reads TGTGCCAGCAGCGTAGGGGAAGGGGGCTACTATGGCTACACCTTC. This codes for CASSVGEGGYYGYTF.

This clone was counted a few times. This chain connects TRBV28 to TRBJ2-7, with 10 nucleotides matching TRBD1. Germline-derived CDR1 and CDR2 are MDHEN and SYDVKM. V was pared by 4 bases and J by 6 bases, with 12 bases of the junction left unmatched. The CDR3 contains 16 residues. This CDR3 reads CASSYRTGQGGVEQYF. The CDR3 nucleotides are TGTGCCAGCAGTTACCGGACCGGACAGGGGGGCGTCGAGCAGTACTTC. Full variable domain (outside the CDR3, taken from reference TRBV28 and TRBJ2-7): DVKVTQSSRYLVKRTGEKVFLECVQDMDHENMFWYRQDPGLGLRLIYFSYDVKMKEKGDIPEGYSVSREKKERFSLILESASTNQTSMYLCASSYRTGQGGVEQYFGPGTRLTVT.

This clone was counted a few times. The chain joins TRBV30 to TRBJ1-1; D is unclear. The CDR3 has 13 residues. CDR1 and CDR2 (germline): GTSNPN, SVGIG (reference sequence). Trimming took off 0 bases at V and 1 base at J, with 6 bases between the two ends. CDR3 loop: CAWSVGRNTEAFF. Written as DNA, the CDR3 is TGTGCCTGGAGTGTAGGGCGGAACACTGAAGCTTTCTTT.

J is TRBJ2-2 and V is TRBV6-4; D is unclear. V was pared by 2 bases and J by 6 bases, with 10 bases between. The CDR3 has 14 residues. Germline V lookup: CDR1 MRHNA, CDR2 SNTAGT. CDR3 sequence (DNA): TGTGCCAGCAGTGACGCAGGAACGGCCGGGGAGCTGTTTTTT. This codes for CASSDAGTAGELFF.

This chain joins TRBV4-1 and TRBJ2-3; D is undetermined. The V and J ends lost 2 bases and 2 bases respectively, with 5 bases between them. Germline CDR1 is MGHRA and CDR2 is YSYEKL. The CDR3 sequence is 13 residues long. The CDR3 DNA is TGCGCCAGCAGCCAAACAGACACAGATACGCAGTATTTT. This sequence encodes CASSQTDTDTQYF.

The gene calls are TRBV7-8 and TRBJ1-2, with 8 bases fitting TRBD1. V lost 4 bases to trimming and J lost 7 bases; unmatched junction nucleotides: 11. There are 15 residues in the CDR3. Germline CDR1 SGHVS, CDR2 FQNEAQ. CDR3 nucleotides: TGTGCCAGCAGCTCATCTTGGGGACAGGAAGGTGGCTACACCTTC. Its protein product is CASSSSWGQEGGYTF.

The chain is built from TRBV5-3 and TRBJ2-7; D is unresolved. TRBV5-3 is labeled an ORF, and its function is uncertain. Trimming pared 4 bases from V and 5 bases from J, leaving 13 bases between. The CDR3 covers 13 residues. The CDR3 here is CARSADRGHEQYF. For the CDR3, the DNA is TGTGCCAGAAGCGCTGATCGAGGCCACGAGCAGTACTTC.

CDR3: CASSYMTAGEKAFF. The CDR3 nucleotides are TGTGCCAGCAGTTACATGACAGCCGGGGAGAAGGCTTTCTTT. The chain links TRBV2 to TRBJ1-1; maybe TRBD1 (5 bases). V lost 5 bases to trimming and J lost 11 bases, with 21 bases between them. The CDR3 is 14 amino acids. Germline V lookup: CDR1 SNHLY, CDR2 FYNNEI.

The chain couples TRBV19 to TRBJ2-3; 9 bases match TRBD1. After removal of 5 bases from V and 3 bases from J, the junction contained 3 bases not matched to a gene. Germline CDR1 reads LNHDA; CDR2 reads SQIVND (reference sequence). This CDR3 is 14 amino acids long. CDR3 DNA sequence: TGTGCCAGTAGTTCCGGACAGGGGACAGATACGCAGTATTTT. This codes for CASSSGQGTDTQYF.

The chain carries TRBV15 and TRBJ1-5, with D hard to call. V lost 0 bases to trimming and J lost 7 bases, with 16 bases between them. CDR1 is LNHNV and CDR2 is YYDKDF in the germline V gene (reference sequence). This CDR3 is 16 amino acids long. CDR3 residues: CATSREGRPRVQPQHF. The DNA for the CDR3 is TGTGCCACCAGCAGAGAGGGGAGACCGAGGGTCCAGCCCCAGCATTTT.

The chain links TRBV9 to TRBJ2-3, with 8 bases lining up with TRBD2. This CDR3 is built from 16 residues. V lost 4 bases, J lost 1 base, and 8 bases stayed unmatched. Looked up from germline, CDR1 is SGDLS and CDR2 is YYNGEE. In DNA form, the CDR3 reads TGTGCCAGCAGCCCCACGGGGGGGCGAGGCACAGATACGCAGTATTTT. Translating it yields CASSPTGGRGTDTQYF.

The V call is TRBV7-9, the J call TRBJ1-3; no firm D call. V lost 1 base and J 3 bases, leaving 10 bases between the germline ends. In germline, CDR1 is SEHNR, CDR2 FQNEAQ (reference sequence). The CDR3 has 15 amino acids. CDR3 nucleotides: TGTGCCAGCAGCTTAGGGGCCCGCGGTGGAAACACCATATATTTT. Its protein is CASSLGARGGNTIYF.

The V call is TRBV7-2, the J call TRBJ2-7, with D perhaps matching TRBD1 (5 bases). CDR1 and CDR2 from the germline V gene are SGHTA and FQGNSA. There are 16 residues in the CDR3. Trimming stripped 5 bases from V and 3 bases from J, with 20 bases between. The CDR3 DNA reads TGTGCCAGCAGCCTTAGGGGCCGAGACACCATCTACGAGCAGTACTTC. Protein sequence: CASSLRGRDTIYEQYF.

The chain uses TRBV19 and TRBJ1-6, with D hard to call. V was trimmed by 3 bases and J by 8 bases, leaving 8 bases between them. Germline CDR1 LNHDA, CDR2 SQIVND (reference sequence). CDR3 length equals 13 residues. CDR3 sequence (DNA): TGTGCCAGTAGTATGGAAGGATATTCACCCCTCCACTTT. Amino acids: CASSMEGYSPLHF. The entire variable domain, with the rest obtained from reference TRBV19 and TRBJ1-6, is as follows: DGGITQSPKYLFRKEGQNVTLSCEQNLNHDAMYWYRQDPGQGLRLIYYSQIVNDFQKGDIAEGYSVSREKKESFPLTVTSAQKNPTAFYLCASSMEGYSPLHFGNGTRLTVT.

This clone was detected once. V usage is TRBV10-3 and J usage is TRBJ1-3; D is uncertain. The germline CDR1 and CDR2 sequences are ENHRY and SYGVKD. Between the trimmed V and J ends, which lost 4 bases and 0 bases, there was a span of 4 bases. The CDR3 runs 13 residues. Here the CDR3 reads CAISGYSGNTIYF. CDR3 sequence (DNA): TGTGCCATCAGTGGTTACTCTGGAAACACCATATATTTT.